This T cell receptor (beta chain) originates from a study of cytomegalovirus exposure and HLA in healthy donors. Study-level results: Excluded were some V segments that proved indistinguishable, including TRBV6-2 and TRBV6-3. Previously analyzed data showed that most TCR beta V segments were productive at a frequency of about 90% or about 30%.

Only one count was recorded for this clone. Its antigen is unknown. Amplification used 60 Vbeta primers and 13 Jbeta primers. Original analysis: A later analysis counted approximately 88 million unique TCR beta chains, about 10 million shared. The method was immunoSEQ multiplex PCR; TCRdb's version includes in-frame clones alone and lacks a portion of them. Clone size and the V and J calls come from that table; the DNA yielded D and trimming. The sample carries fewer than 150,000 clones, around 77% recorded once. CDR1 and CDR2 (germline): LGHNT, FRNRAP. Trimming took 5 bases from V and 7 from J, leaving 15 bases between them. CDR3 length equals 14 residues.

This receptor was identified in a human donor in good health. Material: PBMCs. The chain employs TRBV12-5 and TRBJ2-1; D is possibly TRBD2 (5 bases). The chain's CDR3 is CASGTSRGSNEQFF. The CDR3, as DNA: TGTGCTAGTGGTACCTCCCGAGGGTCGAATGAGCAGTTCTTC.